The next 25 T cell receptor beta chains were all read from a single sample in a study of blood T cell repertoires in COVID-19. Clones were read by immunoSEQ multiplex PCR, and TCRdb kept only the in-frame ones, dropping some. This table holds around 100,000 clones, 88% found once. The specimen was peripheral blood. These receptors all stem from an older woman with acute or convalescent COVID-19.

The chain recombines TRBV29-1 with TRBJ2-1; a weak D match, TRBD1 (6 bases). The V end was cut by 6 bases, the J end by 12 bases, with 15 bases between. This CDR3 comprises 11 residues. Germline CDR1 SQVTM, CDR2 ANQGSEA. The CDR3 nucleotides are TGCAGCGTGGGGACAAGTCGAGGGCAGTTCTTC. This gives the protein CSVGTSRGQFF.

The rearrangement links TRBV24-1 to TRBJ1-1; perhaps TRBD1 as D (5 bases). Germline-derived CDR1 and CDR2 are KGHDR and SFDVKD. The length of the CDR3 is 14 residues. Trimming removed 2 bases at V and 5 bases at J, with 11 bases between. The CDR3 nucleotides read TGTGCCACCAGTGATTCACGGACACCGACTGAAGCTTTCTTT. Encoded protein: CATSDSRTPTEAFF.

The chain uses TRBV15 and TRBJ2-5; maybe TRBD1 (6 bases). This CDR3 spans 14 amino acids. Between the trimmed V and J ends, which lost 0 bases and 5 bases, there was a span of 10 bases. Looked up from germline, CDR1 is LNHNV and CDR2 is YYDKDF (reference sequence). The CDR3 DNA follows: TGTGCCACCAGCAGAGATGGACAGCGGGAGACCCAGTACTTC. The encoded protein is CATSRDGQRETQYF. The full variable domain, its missing parts supplied by reference TRBV15 and TRBJ2-5, is DAMVIQNPRYQVTQFGKPVTLSCSQTLNHNVMYWYQQKSSQAPKLLFHYYDKDFNNEADTPDNFQSRRPNTSFCFLDIRSPGLGDTAMYLCATSRDGQRETQYFGPGTRLLVL.

CDR3 in amino acids: CASSEVRNTEAFF. DNA for the CDR3: TGTGCCAGCAGTGAAGTGCGGAACACTGAAGCTTTCTTT. The chain couples TRBV6-1 to TRBJ1-1; no reliable D call. The CDR3 covers 13 residues. Germline V gene lookup returns CDR1 MNHNS and CDR2 SASEGT. V was trimmed by 1 base and J by 1 base, leaving 4 bases between them.

This clone was recorded once. V and J are TRBV2 and TRBJ1-2; a possible D gene is TRBD1 (5 bases). Germline-derived CDR1 and CDR2 are SNHLY and FYNNEI. The CDR3 extends over 13 amino acids. V lost 4 bases, J lost 7 bases, and 13 bases lay in between. Here the CDR3 reads CASSVGTVGGYTF. The DNA for the CDR3 is TGTGCCAGCAGTGTTGGGACTGTTGGTGGCTACACCTTC.

The CDR3 region has the DNA TGTGCCAGCAGTCCAGCGGGAGGGAACACCGGGGAGCTGTTTTTT. It is translated as CASSPAGGNTGELFF. The J gene is TRBJ2-2, the V gene TRBV6-5; 9 bases align to TRBD2. Germline CDR1 MNHEY, CDR2 SVGAGI. This CDR3 has 15 residues. J was trimmed by 1 base and V by 5 bases; bases with no gene match: 2.

This clone was seen more than once but under ten times. The chain links TRBV21-1 to TRBJ2-7; the DNA was not used to check the table's D call, TRBD2. TRBV21-1 is designated a pseudogene. The CDR3 loop spans 15 amino acids. This chain's CDR3 is CASSAYSGRTNEQYV. In DNA form, the CDR3 reads TGTGCCAGCAGCGCCTATAGCGGGAGGACTAACGAGCAGTACGTC.

The V gene is TRBV18, the J gene TRBJ1-1; TRBD1 agrees at 7 bases. The CDR3 consists of 15 residues. Trimming removed 6 bases from V and 2 bases from J; junction bases left unmatched: 9. The germline gives CDR1 KGHSH, CDR2 LQKENI. CDR3 residues: CASSRGQAINTEAFF. CDR3 nucleotide sequence: TGTGCCAGCTCGCGTGGACAGGCGATTAACACTGAAGCTTTCTTT. The full variable domain, completed using reference TRBV18 and TRBJ1-1, is NAGVMQNPRHLVRRRGQEARLRCSPMKGHSHVYWYRQLPEEGLKFMVYLQKENIIDESGMPKERFSAEFPKEGPSILRIQQVVRGDSAAYFCASSRGQAINTEAFFGQGTRLTVV.

This rearrangement joins TRBV28 to TRBJ1-2; D unclear. The CDR3 sequence is 12 residues long. Per the germline V gene, CDR1 is MDHEN and CDR2 is SYDVKM. Trimming shortened V by 5 bases and J by 6 bases, and 10 bases separated the two germline ends. The CDR3 is CASSLPGDGYTF. The CDR3 region has the DNA TGTGCCAGCAGTCTCCCCGGGGATGGCTACACCTTC.

The chain links TRBV3-1 (or the pseudogene TRBV3-2) to TRBJ2-7, with 11 bases fitting TRBD2. V lost 3 bases to trimming and J lost 2 bases; unmatched junction nucleotides: 0. There are 14 residues in the CDR3. Germline assignment: CDR1 LGHDT and CDR2 YNNKEL (reference sequence). This chain's CDR3 is CASSQTSGAYEQYF. The CDR3 DNA reads as TGTGCCAGCAGCCAGACTAGCGGGGCCTACGAGCAGTACTTC.

The chain uses TRBV19 and TRBJ2-5; D ambiguous. Trimming stripped 5 bases from V and 0 bases from J, with 7 bases between. Germline V gene lookup returns CDR1 LNHDA and CDR2 SQIVND (reference sequence). The CDR3 length is 13 residues. The CDR3 sequence is CASSFGDQETQYF. DNA of the CDR3: TGTGCCAGTAGTTTCGGTGACCAAGAGACCCAGTACTTC.

The V call is TRBV29-1, the J call TRBJ2-5; no clear D. The germline CDR1 and CDR2 sequences are SQVTM and ANQGSEA. The CDR3 covers 10 residues. Trimming left V 4 bases short and J 5 bases short, with 5 bases between. In DNA, the CDR3 is TGCAGCGTTGGTAGTGAGACCCAGTACTTC. It is translated as CSVGSETQYF.

The V call is TRBV11-3, the J call TRBJ1-3, with TRBD1 identical over 8 bases. V lost 0 bases, J lost 3 bases, and 7 bases stayed unmatched. The CDR3 is made up of 17 amino acids. CDR1 SGHNT and CDR2 YENEEA come from the germline V gene. CDR3 bases: TGTGCCAGCAGCTTAGAGGCAGGGGGCGCGTATGGAAACACCATATATTTT. This encodes CASSLEAGGAYGNTIYF.

The J gene is TRBJ1-6, the V gene TRBV9, with TRBD1 matching over 9 bases. With 3 bases clipped from V and 13 bases from J, the junction kept 14 bases outside the gene matches. This CDR3 contains 16 residues. The germline CDR1 and CDR2 sequences are SGDLS and YYNGEE. In nucleotides, the CDR3 is TGTGCCAGCAGCGACGCGCCGGGACAGGGCGCCCATCCCCTCCACTTT. The encoded protein is CASSDAPGQGAHPLHF. The whole variable domain, remainder taken from reference TRBV9 and TRBJ1-6, is DSGVTQTPKHLITATGQRVTLRCSPRSGDLSVYWYQQSLDQGLQFLIQYYNGEERAKGNILERFSAQQFPDLHSELNLSSLELGDSALYFCASSDAPGQGAHPLHFGNGTRLTVT.

This clone was seen only a few times. Other nucleotide sequences from this sample produce the same CDR3. J is TRBJ2-3 and V is TRBV7-3, with 8 bases identical to TRBD2. J was trimmed by 0 bases and V by 6 bases; bases with no gene match: 5. The CDR3 is 15 amino acids. Germline CDR1 SGHTA, CDR2 FQGTGA. CDR3 nucleotide sequence: TGTGCCAGCAGTAAGAGCGGGGGAAGCACAGATACGCAGTATTTT. This gives the protein CASSKSGGSTDTQYF.

This rearrangement joins TRBV5-1 to TRBJ2-2; no clear D. With 0 bases removed from V and 1 base from J, the gap between germline ends came to 7 bases. The CDR3 sequence is 15 residues long. Looked up from germline, CDR1 is SGHRS and CDR2 is YFSETQ. CDR3 residues: CASSLGDMNTGELFF. DNA for the CDR3: TGCGCCAGCAGCTTGGGAGACATGAACACCGGGGAGCTGTTTTTT.

This clone came up once. This chain joins TRBV7-3 and TRBJ2-1; D is unresolved. CDR1 is SGHTA, CDR2 FQGTGA, per germline. Trimming took off 4 bases at V and 3 bases at J, with 7 bases between the two ends. The CDR3 consists of 13 residues. The CDR3 DNA is TGTGCCAGCAGCTCCACTATCTACAATGAGCAGTTCTTC. This translates into CASSSTIYNEQFF. Full variable domain (rest looked up from reference TRBV7-3 and TRBJ2-1): GAGVSQTPSNKVTEKGKYVELRCDPISGHTALYWYRQSLGQGPEFLIYFQGTGAADDSGLPNDRFFAVRPEGSVSTLKIQRTERGDSAVYLCASSSTIYNEQFFGPGTRLTVL.

The chain employs TRBV19 and TRBJ1-5; maybe TRBD1 (5 bases). The germline CDR1 and CDR2 sequences are LNHDA and SQIVND (reference sequence). The CDR3 consists of 14 residues. Trimming removed 7 bases at V and 5 bases at J, with 15 bases between. CDR3 bases: TGTGCCAGTAAGGCGGGGACGGCAGATCAGCCCCAGCATTTT. Translated, it gives CASKAGTADQPQHF.

This rearrangement joins TRBV12-5 to TRBJ1-2; D not certain. V gave up 6 bases and J gave up 4 bases, with 15 bases separating them. CDR3 size: 14 residues. Germline V lookup: CDR1 LGHNT, CDR2 FRNRAP. The CDR3 nucleotides are TGTGCTAGTGGCCTGGCCGGGATCCTCTATGGCTACACCTTC. This encodes CASGLAGILYGYTF.

This clone was seen a single time. At the DNA level, this CDR3 is encoded by other sequences in the same sample as well. The chain links TRBV19 to TRBJ2-3, with no clear D. V was shortened by 1 base and J by 0 bases, with 8 bases between the two germline ends. The CDR3 is made up of 15 amino acids. Germline values: CDR1 LNHDA, CDR2 SQIVND (reference sequence). CDR3 sequence reads: CASSIALTSTDTQYF. DNA for the CDR3: TGTGCCAGTAGTATAGCATTAACTAGCACAGATACGCAGTATTTT.

The chain has TRBV11-3 and TRBJ2-1, with 11 positions matching TRBD2. The CDR3 runs 16 residues. V lost 4 bases to trimming and J lost 8 bases; unmatched junction nucleotides: 10. Germline CDR1 reads SGHNT; CDR2 reads YENEEA. This chain's CDR3 is CASSSSTSGRVYEQFF. The CDR3 bases are TGTGCCAGCAGCTCTTCCACTAGCGGGAGAGTCTATGAGCAGTTCTTC.

This clone was recorded once. This CDR3 reads CASSLGRGSGGYTF. The CDR3 bases are TGTGCCAGCAGCTTAGGGCGGGGATCTGGTGGCTACACCTTC. This chain connects TRBV11-3 to TRBJ1-2, with D hard to call. Trimming removed 1 base from V and 7 bases from J, with 13 bases in between. Germline loops: CDR1 SGHNT, CDR2 YENEEA. The CDR3 runs to 14 residues.

This chain uses TRBV2 with TRBJ2-1, with TRBD1 identical over 9 bases. J lost 9 bases, V lost 7 bases, and 7 bases had no gene match. Germline V gives CDR1 SNHLY, CDR2 FYNNEI. This CDR3 spans 13 amino acids. This CDR3 reads CASIRDRDLEQFF. The CDR3 DNA reads as TGTGCCAGCATCCGGGACAGGGATCTTGAGCAGTTCTTC.

Only one count was recorded for this clone. V and J are TRBV5-4 and TRBJ1-6; TRBD1 might be the D (5 bases). There are 15 residues in the CDR3. Germline V lookup: CDR1 SGHNT, CDR2 YYREEE (reference sequence). Trimming took 5 bases from V and 1 from J, leaving 10 bases between them. The CDR3 here is CASSTGGSYNSPLHF. The CDR3 region has the DNA TGTGCCAGCAGTACGGGGGGTTCCTATAATTCACCCCTCCACTTT.

The rearrangement joins TRBV28 to TRBJ2-1; D not resolved. CDR3 size: 11 residues. Germline CDR1 reads MDHEN; CDR2 reads SYDVKM. V lost 5 bases to trimming and J lost 9 bases, with 8 bases between them. The CDR3 DNA is TGTGCCAGCAGTATCACAAGTGAGCAGTTCTTC. Protein: CASSITSEQFF.